Each of the 8 T cell receptor beta chains below was sequenced from the same sample in a study of CD8+ T cells in alopecia areata. Treatment indicated: oral pan-JAK inhibitor, 5-10 mg twice daily. Following extraction, RNA underwent reverse transcription to cDNA, which served as the sequencing template. The repertoire was sequenced with immunoSEQ multiplex PCR; TCRdb's copy has only in-frame clones and lacks some. The data contain under 300,000 clones, approximately 60% of them singletons. The sequencing here drew on CD4+ T cells sorted from blood, taken around week 54, from a patient treated with tofacitinib. The source of these receptors is a human donor with alopecia areata.

This clone was seen a few times. V and J are TRBV29-1 and TRBJ1-2, with D perhaps TRBD1 (6 bases). V was pared by 0 bases and J by 8 bases, with 10 bases between. Germline CDR1 is SQVTM and CDR2 is ANQGSEA. CDR3 length equals 12 residues. The DNA of the CDR3 is TGCAGCGTTGAAGAGGGCAGGGGCGGCTACACCTTC. It specifies CSVEEGRGGYTF.

As to this clone: The same CDR3 is also encoded by other DNA sequences in this sample. V gene TRBV11-2 combines with J gene TRBJ2-3; maybe TRBD2 (6 bases). CDR1 and CDR2 (germline): SGHAT, FQNNGV. The CDR3 length is 12 residues. The ends were cut back, 5 bases at V and 3 bases at J, with 6 bases in the middle. CDR3: CASSGGTDTQYF. CDR3 nucleotides: TGTGCCAGCAGCGGAGGGACAGATACGCAGTATTTT.

This clone was counted many times. The chain has TRBV11-2 and TRBJ1-5, with 8 bases fitting TRBD1. V shed 7 bases and J 3 bases; nucleotides not matched to a gene: 5. Germline-derived CDR1 and CDR2 are SGHAT and FQNNGV. This CDR3 is built from 14 residues. CDR3 residues: CASTLDRDNQPQHF. DNA for the CDR3: TGTGCCAGCACCCTGGACAGGGACAATCAGCCCCAGCATTTT.

J is TRBJ1-5 and V is TRBV4-1, with unresolved D. The CDR3 length is 17 residues. V was clipped by 0 bases and J by 0 bases, with 12 bases between them. Germline V gene data show CDR1 as MGHRA and CDR2 as YSYEKL. The CDR3 is CASSQDYQDHSNQPQHF. In nucleotides, the CDR3 is TGCGCCAGCAGCCAAGATTACCAGGACCATAGCAATCAGCCCCAGCATTTT.

V and J are TRBV6-5 and TRBJ2-7; the D gene is possibly TRBD1 (6 bases). Germline V CDR1 and CDR2: MNHEY, SVGAGI. V was trimmed by 2 bases and J by 6 bases, leaving 17 bases between them. The CDR3 length is 15 residues. The CDR3 sequence is CASSYPTGPLGEQYF. In DNA form, the CDR3 reads TGTGCCAGCAGTTACCCGACAGGCCCTCTTGGCGAGCAGTACTTC.

A few counts support this clone. The chain employs TRBV7-9 and TRBJ1-1; 8 bases fit TRBD1. The CDR3 covers 18 residues. CDR1 is SEHNR, CDR2 FQNEAQ, per germline (reference sequence). With V trimmed by 3 bases and J by 4 bases, 16 bases remained unmatched. The CDR3 DNA follows: TGTGCCAGCAGCTTCTATCGCGCTATGGGGACAGGAGGCACTGAAGCTTTCTTT. This sequence encodes CASSFYRAMGTGGTEAFF.

The V gene is TRBV5-6, the J gene TRBJ2-1; D perhaps matches TRBD1 (6 bases). Per germline, CDR1 SGHDT and CDR2 YYEEEE. V lost 4 bases to trimming and J lost 9 bases, with 8 bases between them. CDR3 length: 11 amino acids. For the CDR3, the DNA is TGTGCCAGCAGCCGGACAGTTGAGCAGTTCTTC. It is translated as CASSRTVEQFF.

This chain joins TRBV20-1 and TRBJ1-2; D is uncertain. Trimming took off 3 bases at V and 4 bases at J, with 6 bases between the two ends. Germline V CDR1 and CDR2: DFQATT, SNEGSKA (reference sequence). This CDR3 spans 11 amino acids. The CDR3 bases are TGCAGTGCTAGCGACCGCTATGGCTACACCTTC. It encodes CSASDRYGYTF.